This T cell receptor (beta chain) was retrieved from a study of identical twins. Germline CDR1 SEHNR, CDR2 FQNEAQ (reference sequence). V was pared by 1 base and J by 6 bases, with 13 bases between. This CDR3 is 15 amino acids long. Template switching supplied a universal primer site; unique molecular identifiers were carried on the cDNA. TCRdb re-analysed the 5' RACE reads in MiXCR, keeping a single row per CDR3 protein. The repertoire holds 450,000 to 650,000 distinct CDR3 sequences, with more than 9% as singletons. In this sample, this clonotype turned up a few times. Its antigen is unidentified. The study's findings and limits: In drawing conclusions, the study used cross-sectional statistical analysis and did not follow the same donors.

The data were also submitted as part of a second study, on yellow fever vaccine responses in identical twins.

The chain joins TRBV7-9 to TRBJ2-1; D is unclear. Material: PBMCs. The clonotype was recovered from a woman aged 18-29 years in good health. The CDR3 sequence is CASSLVAGLTNEQFF. The CDR3 DNA reads as TGTGCCAGCAGCTTAGTGGCAGGATTGACCAATGAGCAGTTCTTC.